The 28 T cell receptor beta chains in this list originate from one sample, sequenced in a study of spatial heterogeneity in lung cancer. Study-wide findings and caveats: How many expanded intratumoral alpha and beta TCRs were present tracked the tumor mutation count, which was a count of nonsynonymous mutations.

TCRdb re-derived calls from the 5' RACE reads in MiXCR, one entry per CDR3 protein. The repertoire holds about 9,600 distinct CDR3 sequences, around 10% seen once, with over 9.5% in the top ten. No antigen is known for these receptors. The time point: sample taken at primary tumor resection. Specimen: lung tumor tissue, collected at surgery. Receptor source: a male donor with early-stage non-small cell lung cancer.

Judged by abundance, this clonotype is medium-sized. This beta chain turned up in a library designed for alpha chains; as an off-target read, its abundance says little. V is TRBV4-1 and J is TRBJ1-1; no definite D call. Trimming removed 0 bases from V and 4 bases from J, with 15 bases in between. The CDR3 loop spans 16 amino acids. Germline CDR1 and CDR2: MGHRA and YSYEKL. The CDR3 coding sequence is TGCGCCAGCAGCCAAGAAAAGCGGCAGAAGGGCACTGAAGCTTTCTTT. Protein product: CASSQEKRQKGTEAFF.

Comments on this clonotype: This beta chain is an off-target read within a library intended for alpha chains, so its frequency means little. CDR3 DNA sequence: TGCAGCGTTGAAAAGGAGACAGCGCATGAGCAGTTCTTC. This gives the protein CSVEKETAHEQFF. The chain is built from TRBV29-1 and TRBJ2-1, with a possible D match to TRBD1 (5 bases). Trimming took 2 bases from V and 8 from J, leaving 13 bases between them. This CDR3 is built from 13 residues. The germline V gene has CDR1 SQVTM and CDR2 ANQGSEA.

This clonotype showed up many times. This beta chain represents an off-target read in a library built for alpha chains; its size is of limited meaning. The chain links TRBV15 to TRBJ2-1, with a weak D call TRBD2 (5 bases). V was pared by 4 bases and J by 6 bases, with 13 bases between. The CDR3 runs 14 residues. Germline CDR1 and CDR2: LNHNV and YYDKDF (reference sequence). The CDR3 loop reads CATSKPAAGNEQFF. CDR3 bases: TGTGCCACCAGCAAGCCAGCGGCAGGCAATGAGCAGTTCTTC.

This clonotype has ten or more counts. This beta chain is an off-target read within a library intended for alpha chains, so its frequency means little. The chain carries TRBV3-1 and TRBJ2-5; D is possibly TRBD1 (5 bases). Trimming stripped 4 bases from V and 4 bases from J, with 13 bases between. Germline CDR1 is LGHDT and CDR2 is YNNKEL (reference sequence). The CDR3 has 14 residues. As DNA, the CDR3 is TGTGCCAGCAGCCCGACAGTCAATAGAGAGACCCAGTACTTC. Its translation: CASSPTVNRETQYF.

This clonotype has at least ten counts. Because this beta chain is a stray read in a library intended to capture alpha chains, its abundance should not be given much weight. This sequence joins TRBV29-1 and TRBJ2-2; D gene unclear. This CDR3 region has 12 residues. Per the germline V gene, CDR1 is SQVTM and CDR2 is ANQGSEA. V was cut by 4 bases and J by 7 bases, with 10 bases left in between. This chain's CDR3 is CSVARDGGELFF. CDR3 nucleotides: TGCAGCGTTGCTCGCGACGGCGGGGAGCTGTTTTTT.

This clonotype is termed medium-sized (0.01 to 0.1%). Within a library made for alpha chains, this beta chain is off target, and its count is uninformative. J is TRBJ2-5 and V is TRBV21-1; the table names TRBD2, a call not compared with the DNA. TRBV21-1 is a known pseudogene. There are 20 residues in the CDR3. CDR3 in DNA: TGTGCCAGCAGCCTAGCTCCGGGACTAGCGGGAGGCCTTAAAGAAGAGACCCAGTACTTC. Translation gives CASSLAPGLAGGLKEETQYF.

This clonotype has a count of ten or more. Being off target in a library aimed at alpha chains, this beta chain has a size of little meaning. The chain has TRBV5-3 and TRBJ2-3; 10 nucleotides line up with TRBD2. TRBV5-3 is sorted into the ORF group, with uncertain function. The CDR3 is made up of 18 amino acids. The junction had 12 bases not matched to a gene; V was cut back by 5 bases and J by 0 bases. For the CDR3, the DNA is TGTGCCAGAAGGCCGCACCCCACTAGCGGGAAAAGCACAGATACGCAGTATTTT. Residues: CARRPHPTSGKSTDTQYF.

In its sample, this clonotype ranks as medium-sized. Because this beta chain is a stray read in a library intended to capture alpha chains, its abundance should not be given much weight. This rearrangement joins TRBV7-8 to TRBJ2-1; 14 nucleotides match TRBD2. This CDR3 spans 15 amino acids. V trimming: 3 bases; J trimming: 9 bases; junction bases outside the gene matches: 4. Per the germline V gene, CDR1 is SGHVS and CDR2 is FQNEAQ. CDR3 nucleotide sequence: TGTGCCAGCAGCTTTCCGACTAGCGGGAGGGGTGAGCAGTTCTTC. This translates into CASSFPTSGRGEQFF.

This clonotype was detected ten times or more. A library made for alpha chains picked up this beta chain off target, so its size means little. The V and J genes are TRBV29-1 and TRBJ2-1; D is ambiguous. This CDR3 has 13 amino acids. The V and J ends lost 7 bases and 3 bases respectively, with 13 bases between them. Germline V gene lookup returns CDR1 SQVTM and CDR2 ANQGSEA. CDR3 residues: CSGEIGVYNEQFF. The CDR3 DNA sequence: TGCAGCGGAGAGATTGGGGTCTACAATGAGCAGTTCTTC.

This clonotype occurred once. Little can be read into the size of this beta chain, an off-target read in a library designed for alpha chains. The rearrangement links TRBV29-1 to TRBJ1-2, with unresolved D. Germline V gene sequence: CDR1 SQVTM, CDR2 ANQGSEA. The CDR3 extends over 13 amino acids. Trimming took 5 bases from V and 0 from J, leaving 10 bases between them. CDR3 loop: CSVRSRTNYGYTF. Written as DNA, the CDR3 is TGCAGCGTTCGCTCCCGGACTAACTATGGCTACACCTTC.

As for this clonotype: In a library made to pick up alpha chains, this beta chain is a stray read with a size that means little. This chain links TRBV24-1 with TRBJ2-3; 10 nucleotides match TRBD1. CDR1 and CDR2 from the germline V gene are KGHDR and SFDVKD. CDR3 length: 16 amino acids. Trimming removed 2 bases from V and 1 base from J; junction bases left unmatched: 2. The CDR3 coding sequence is TGTGCCACCAGTGATTACGGGACAGGGGGCACAGATACGCAGTATTTT. This encodes CATSDYGTGGTDTQYF.

Comment on this clonotype: Found in a library prepared for alpha chains, this beta chain is an off-target read, and its abundance has little meaning. The genes are TRBV6-1 and TRBJ2-7; 10 nucleotides match TRBD1. J lost 3 bases, V lost 6 bases, and 8 bases had no gene match. The CDR3 consists of 15 residues. Germline V gene lookup returns CDR1 MNHNS and CDR2 SASEGT. The CDR3 spells CASRAGTGENYEQYF. CDR3 DNA sequence: TGTGCCAGCAGGGCCGGGACAGGGGAAAACTACGAGCAGTACTTC.

This clonotype is medium-sized within its sample. For a library built for alpha chains, this beta chain is a stray read; little rests on its size. This chain joins TRBV29-1 and TRBJ2-5, with 8 bases that match TRBD1. The CDR3 has 15 amino acids. V was clipped by 7 bases and J by 4 bases; unmatched bases: 14. Germline lookup yields CDR1 SQVTM and CDR2 ANQGSEA. The CDR3 protein is CSADIRQGPGETQYF. The DNA of the CDR3 is TGCAGCGCTGATATAAGACAGGGGCCGGGAGAGACCCAGTACTTC.

Worth noting for this clonotype: This beta chain slipped into a library made for alpha chains as a stray read, so its size is not meaningful. The chain combines TRBV6-2 or TRBV6-3 with TRBJ2-3; D gene unclear. The CDR3 spans 15 residues. V gave up 7 bases and J gave up 0 bases, with 14 bases separating them. Germline lookup yields CDR1 MNHEY and CDR2 SVGEGT. The CDR3 protein is CASNGGDASTDTQYF. Written as DNA, the CDR3 is TGTGCCAGCAACGGTGGCGACGCTAGCACAGATACGCAGTATTTT.

This clonotype was seen many times. Being off target in a library aimed at alpha chains, this beta chain has a size of little meaning. This chain joins TRBV20-1 and TRBJ1-5; the D gene is possibly TRBD1 (5 bases). The V and J ends lost 0 bases and 0 bases respectively, with 12 bases between them. Germline V gives CDR1 DFQATT, CDR2 SNEGSKA (reference sequence). The CDR3 sequence is 16 residues long. CDR3 loop: CSAREGGSFSNQPQHF. In DNA, the CDR3 is TGCAGTGCTAGAGAGGGGGGGTCCTTTAGCAATCAGCCCCAGCATTTT.

This clonotype has a count of ten or more. The library was prepared for alpha chains; this beta chain is a stray read, so its frequency means little. The chain carries TRBV5-1 and TRBJ2-3; no clear D gene. The CDR3 length is 12 residues. Germline CDR1 is SGHRS and CDR2 is YFSETQ. The V end lost 1 base, the J end lost 3 bases, and 3 bases lay between the germline ends. The CDR3 loop is CASSLRTDTQYF. The CDR3, as DNA: TGCGCCAGCAGCTTGAGGACAGATACGCAGTATTTT.

At least ten counts were recorded for this clonotype. This beta chain turned up in a library designed for alpha chains; as an off-target read, its abundance says little. This sequence joins TRBV7-2 and TRBJ2-5; 10 bases line up with TRBD1. The V segment lost 4 bases and the J segment 4 bases; nucleotides outside the gene matches: 6. CDR1 SGHTA and CDR2 FQGNSA come from the germline V gene. This CDR3 is 15 amino acids long. CDR3 amino acids: CASSSYRTGGETQYF. CDR3 DNA sequence: TGTGCCAGCAGCTCATACCGGACAGGGGGAGAGACCCAGTACTTC.

This clonotype was recorded at least ten times. This beta chain came through as a stray read in a library set up for alpha chains, and its size says little. The chain uses TRBV7-8 and TRBJ2-2; D is undetermined. This CDR3 has 14 amino acids. Germline assignment: CDR1 SGHVS and CDR2 FQNEAQ. The V and J ends lost 2 bases and 2 bases respectively, with 6 bases between them. Written as DNA, the CDR3 is TGTGCCAGCAGCTTACGCAGCAACACCGGGGAGCTGTTTTTT. It is translated as CASSLRSNTGELFF.

As to this clonotype: The size of this beta chain means little, since it is a stray read in a library made for alpha chains. The chain employs TRBV20-1 and TRBJ2-7; a possible D gene is TRBD1 (6 bases). Deletions cut 3 bases from V and 1 base from J, with 16 bases between. From germline, CDR1 is DFQATT and CDR2 SNEGSKA (reference sequence). The CDR3 runs to 15 residues. CDR3 coding DNA: TGCAGTGCTAGCAATCCAGGGGTTAGATCCTACGAGCAGTACTTC. Translated: CSASNPGVRSYEQYF.

At least ten counts were recorded for this clonotype. This beta chain came through as a stray read in a library set up for alpha chains, and its size says little. The V and J genes are TRBV6-1 and TRBJ2-1; 7 bases fit TRBD2. CDR1 and CDR2 (germline): MNHNS, SASEGT. The CDR3 is 15 amino acids. After removal of 4 bases from V and 2 bases from J, the junction contained 5 bases not matched to a gene. DNA for the CDR3: TGTGCCAGCAGTGTGAGGGAGGGCACCTACAATGAGCAGTTCTTC. Amino acid sequence: CASSVREGTYNEQFF.

This clonotype showed up many times. This beta chain is off target for a library built for alpha chains, so its abundance means little. CDR3 in DNA: TGTGCCAGCAGTTTAGTTTTTTCGTCCGGACCCGGCGAGCAGTACTTC. Its protein product is CASSLVFSSGPGEQYF. This chain connects TRBV27 to TRBJ2-7, with unresolved D. Per the germline V gene, CDR1 is MNHEY and CDR2 is SMNVEV (reference sequence). With 2 bases removed from V and 6 bases from J, the gap between germline ends came to 20 bases. This CDR3 region has 16 residues.

This clonotype was found many times. Little can be read into the size of this beta chain, an off-target read in a library designed for alpha chains. The V and J genes are TRBV7-9 and TRBJ2-1; D could derive from TRBD1 or TRBD2 (5 bases each). The V gene's germline CDR1 is SEHNR and CDR2 FQNEAQ (reference sequence). The CDR3 is made up of 15 amino acids. Between the trimmed V and J ends, which lost 8 bases and 8 bases, there was a span of 22 bases. The CDR3 DNA reads as TGTGCCAGCGGGGGTGAGCTAACAATTCGGGATGAGCAGTTCTTC. Translation: CASGGELTIRDEQFF.

Many counts were recorded for this clonotype. Since it is a stray read in a library aimed at alpha chains, this beta chain has a size that is not meaningful. V usage is TRBV12-3 or TRBV12-4 and J usage is TRBJ2-7; D may be TRBD1 (5 bases). The V end lost 6 bases, the J end lost 3 bases, and 9 bases lay between the germline ends. The CDR3 has 12 residues. CDR3 region: CASSNRFYEQYF. The CDR3 DNA follows: TGTGCCAGCAGCAACAGGTTCTACGAGCAGTACTTC.

This clonotype was observed at least ten times. This beta chain represents an off-target read in a library built for alpha chains; its size is of limited meaning. The chain carries TRBV7-9 and TRBJ2-7; TRBD1 matches 8 bases. The CDR3 has 16 amino acids. Germline trimming cut 4 bases from V and 5 bases from J; bases unmatched to any gene: 13. Looked up from germline, CDR1 is SEHNR and CDR2 is FQNEAQ (reference sequence). The CDR3 DNA follows: TGTGCCAGCAGCTCAATCCCGGACAGGGTTCGGCACGAGCAGTACTTC. Translation: CASSSIPDRVRHEQYF.

This clonotype was seen at least ten times. This beta chain is an off-target read within a library intended for alpha chains, so its frequency means little. The rearrangement uses TRBV4-1 and TRBJ1-6; 9 nucleotides align to TRBD1. The CDR3 length is 16 residues. With V trimmed by 3 bases and J by 7 bases, 7 bases remained unmatched. CDR1 and CDR2 from the germline V gene are MGHRA and YSYEKL. The CDR3 sequence: CASSQDGTGLNSPLHF. In DNA form, the CDR3 reads TGCGCCAGCAGCCAGGACGGGACAGGGTTAAATTCACCCCTCCACTTT.

Comments on this clonotype: The size of this beta chain means little, since it is a stray read in a library made for alpha chains. The V call is TRBV7-9, the J call TRBJ2-3, with 10 nucleotides matching TRBD1. The CDR3 length is 16 residues. Germline trimming cut 1 base from V and 5 bases from J; bases unmatched to any gene: 6. CDR1 is SEHNR and CDR2 is FQNEAQ in the germline V gene (reference sequence). The CDR3 nucleotides read TGTGCCAGCAGCTTAGGCGACAGGGGGCCTATAGATACGCAGTATTTT. It encodes CASSLGDRGPIDTQYF. The entire variable domain, with the rest obtained from reference TRBV7-9 and TRBJ2-3, is as follows: DTGVSQNPRHKITKRGQNVTFRCDPISEHNRLYWYRQTLGQGPEFLTYFQNEAQLEKSRLLSDRFSAERPKGSFSTLEIQRTEQGDSAMYLCASSLGDRGPIDTQYFGPGTRLTVL.

By share of the sample, this clonotype is medium-sized. The library was prepared for alpha chains; this beta chain is a stray read, so its frequency means little. The rearrangement uses TRBV11-1 and TRBJ2-7, with a weak D call TRBD2 (5 bases). Germline lookup yields CDR1 SGHAT and CDR2 FQDESV (reference sequence). The CDR3 runs 14 residues. V was clipped by 3 bases and J by 1 base, with 10 bases between them. DNA for the CDR3: TGTGCCAGCAGCTTGATCGCGGGTTCCTACGAGCAGTACTTC. This encodes CASSLIAGSYEQYF.

This clonotype turned up a few times. Because this beta chain is a stray read in a library intended to capture alpha chains, its abundance should not be given much weight. CDR3 in DNA: TGTGCCATCAGTGAAATGCTAGAATACAATGAGCAGTTCTTC. Its protein product is CAISEMLEYNEQFF. The genes are TRBV10-3 and TRBJ2-1; unclear D gene. CDR1 ENHRY and CDR2 SYGVKD come from the germline V gene. There are 14 residues in the CDR3. V was trimmed by 3 bases and J by 4 bases, leaving 10 bases between them.